The 6 T cell receptor beta chains below come from one sample, sequenced in a study of brain T cells in children with intractable seizures. The method was immunoSEQ multiplex PCR; TCRdb's version includes in-frame clones alone and lacks a portion of them. The table shows 78,000 or so clones, with around nine tenths occurring only once. The sequencing used peripheral blood, collected at surgery. The receptors shown here come from a girl under 10 years old with Rasmussen encephalitis and intractable seizures.

The chain uses TRBV6-2 or TRBV6-3 and TRBJ1-5; perhaps TRBD1 as D (5 bases). The CDR3 consists of 18 residues. V lost 0 bases to trimming and J lost 0 bases, with 15 bases between them. CDR1 is MNHEY and CDR2 is SVGEGT in the germline V gene. The CDR3, as DNA: TGTGCCAGCAGTTACTCCGGGGCTTTGGGTAGTAGCAATCAGCCCCAGCATTTT. Amino acids: CASSYSGALGSSNQPQHF.

The chain joins TRBV14 to TRBJ1-6; tentative D call: TRBD1 (6 bases). V was pared by 4 bases and J by 10 bases, with 14 bases between. CDR3 size: 14 residues. Germline V lookup: CDR1 SGHDN, CDR2 FVKESK. CDR3: CASSPNSGGSPLHF. The DNA of the CDR3 is TGTGCCAGCAGCCCCAACTCGGGGGGCTCACCCCTCCACTTT.

CDR3 amino acids: CASSHRGYGYTF. Here the CDR3 DNA reads TGTGCCAGCAGCCACAGGGGCTATGGCTACACCTTC. The chain carries TRBV11-2 and TRBJ1-2; 7 bases line up with TRBD1. Germline V gene lookup returns CDR1 SGHAT and CDR2 FQNNGV. With V trimmed by 5 bases and J by 4 bases, 1 base remained unmatched. This CDR3 has 12 amino acids.

This chain joins TRBV5-8 and TRBJ1-6; TRBD1 agrees at 7 bases. V lost 4 bases to trimming and J lost 4 bases; unmatched junction nucleotides: 2. This CDR3 comprises 14 residues. Germline-derived CDR1 and CDR2 are SGHTS and YDEGEE. The DNA for the CDR3 is TGTGCCAGCAGCAAGGGACAGTATAATTCACCCCTCCACTTT. Amino acids: CASSKGQYNSPLHF.

The chain recombines TRBV30 with TRBJ1-1; D remains unclear. Germline V CDR1 and CDR2: GTSNPN, SVGIG (reference sequence). V lost 6 bases to trimming and J lost 1 base, with 9 bases between them. This CDR3 is 12 amino acids long. CDR3 sequence (DNA): TGTGCCTGTAACTCGCGGAACACTGAAGCTTTCTTT. Its translation: CACNSRNTEAFF.

The gene calls are TRBV5-1 and TRBJ1-1, with 7 bases matching TRBD1. V lost 4 bases to trimming and J lost 2 bases; unmatched junction nucleotides: 5. The CDR3 extends over 14 amino acids. Germline V gives CDR1 SGHRS, CDR2 YFSETQ. The CDR3 loop reads CASSATGPNTEAFF. CDR3 DNA: TGCGCCAGCAGCGCGACAGGGCCTAACACTGAAGCTTTCTTT.